This T cell receptor beta chain was observed in a study of blood T cell repertoires in COVID-19. As for the study in general: Italy, Spain and the United States were the sources of the convalescent and acute COVID-19 samples. Nucleic acid was either cDNA or gDNA, and it came from T cells, B-cell-depleted T cells, or PBMCs.

In the original processing: Nucleated cell counts were estimated from reference gene primer amplification. Data came from immunoSEQ multiplex PCR; TCRdb stores just in-frame clones and leaves some out. The V and J calls and clone size were taken over from that table, and D and trimming were inferred from the DNA. The data contain 95,000 to 150,000 clones, approximately 85% of them singletons. Germline V lookup: CDR1 SGHDT, CDR2 YYEEEE. V lost 5 bases and J lost 2; bases outside the gene matches: 13. The CDR3 has 17 amino acids. The receptor comes from a woman older than 75 with acute or convalescent COVID-19. Sequenced: peripheral blood. The V and J genes are TRBV5-6 and TRBJ1-5; 7 nucleotides line up with TRBD1. CDR3 amino acids: CASSLTLVTGGNQPQHF. DNA of the CDR3: TGTGCCAGCAGTCTCACCCTAGTAACAGGGGGCAATCAGCCCCAGCATTTT.